Following are 25 T cell receptor beta chains from one sample sequenced in a study of OX40 agonist ivuxolimab in advanced cancers. Method: immunoSEQ multiplex PCR; TCRdb's copy keeps in-frame clones and lacks some. The sample includes 70,000 to 85,000 clones, approximately 83% of them seen just once. The source material was CD4+ or CD8+ T cells sorted from blood, sampled in a trial of the OX40 agonist ivuxolimab. These receptors came from an adult with an advanced solid tumor such as melanoma, head and neck, liver or kidney cancer.

The chain employs TRBV29-1 and TRBJ1-2, with 9 bases fitting TRBD1. The ends lost 1 base at V and 4 bases at J; junction bases unmatched: 1. Germline CDR1 SQVTM, CDR2 ANQGSEA. The CDR3 has 13 amino acids. Here the CDR3 reads CSVEADRGYGYTF. The CDR3 nucleotides read TGCAGCGTTGAAGCGGACAGGGGCTATGGCTACACCTTC. The full variable domain, rest sourced from reference TRBV29-1 and TRBJ1-2, is SAVISQKPSRDICQRGTSLTIQCQVDSQVTMMFWYRQQPGQSLTLIATANQGSEATYESGFVIDKFPISRPNLTFSTLTVSNMSPEDSSIYLCSVEADRGYGYTFGSGTRLTVV.

V and J are TRBV7-6 and TRBJ2-7; the D gene is possibly TRBD1 (6 bases). The V gene lost 5 bases and the J gene lost 1 base, with 18 bases spanning the gap. Germline V gene data show CDR1 as SGHVS and CDR2 as FNYEAQ. This CDR3 region has 16 residues. The CDR3 nucleotides read TGTGCCAGCAGCGCGACCAGGGGTCGTTTATCCTACGAGCAGTACTTC. Encoded protein: CASSATRGRLSYEQYF.

The gene calls are TRBV19 and TRBJ1-5; D may be TRBD1 (5 bases). This CDR3 comprises 13 residues. The V gene lost 6 bases and the J gene lost 7 bases, with 13 bases spanning the gap. From germline, CDR1 is LNHDA and CDR2 SQIVND (reference sequence). As DNA, the CDR3 is TGTGCCAGTAGCCACCAGGGATGGCAGCCCCAGCATTTT. As protein: CASSHQGWQPQHF.

This clone was observed once. V usage is TRBV18 and J usage is TRBJ2-5; 11 positions agree with TRBD2. CDR1 KGHSH and CDR2 LQKENI come from the germline V gene. With 0 bases clipped from V and 3 bases from J, the junction kept 6 bases outside the gene matches. The CDR3 is 17 amino acids. CDR3 amino acids: CASSPPPVLAGEETQYF. The DNA for the CDR3 is TGTGCCAGCTCACCACCCCCCGTACTAGCGGGAGAAGAGACCCAGTACTTC.

The chain employs TRBV11-1 and TRBJ2-1, with TRBD2 matching 7 bases. There are 15 residues in the CDR3. Per germline, CDR1 SGHAT and CDR2 FQDESV (reference sequence). V trimming: 4 bases; J trimming: 7 bases; junction bases outside the gene matches: 10. The CDR3 is CASSSRAGVNNEQFF. The CDR3 coding sequence is TGTGCCAGCAGCTCCCGTGCGGGAGTCAATAATGAGCAGTTCTTC.

The chain is built from TRBV9 and TRBJ1-6; 7 positions match TRBD1. Germline CDR1 and CDR2: SGDLS and YYNGEE. Trimming at V came to 3 bases and at J to 6 bases, leaving 9 bases not matched to a gene. The CDR3 covers 16 residues. CDR3: CASSATPGQFNSPLHF. The CDR3 coding sequence is TGTGCCAGCAGCGCCACCCCGGGACAGTTTAATTCACCCCTCCACTTT.

This clone showed up just once. This chain uses TRBV4-3 with TRBJ1-1; D ambiguous. Germline V gives CDR1 LGHNA, CDR2 YSLEER. The CDR3 sequence is 15 residues long. V lost 1 base to trimming and J lost 0 bases, with 9 bases between them. CDR3 bases: TGCGCCAGCAGCCAAGTGGGGAGGGTGAACACTGAAGCTTTCTTT. Translating it yields CASSQVGRVNTEAFF.

The chain employs TRBV7-3 and TRBJ2-7; D ambiguous. This CDR3 region has 15 residues. V was clipped by 5 bases and J by 6 bases, with 20 bases between them. CDR1 and CDR2 from the germline V gene are SGHTA and FQGTGA. CDR3 protein: CASSPQAGVGGEQYF. CDR3 nucleotide sequence: TGTGCCAGCAGCCCCCAAGCCGGAGTCGGCGGCGAGCAGTACTTC. Drawing the rest from reference TRBV7-3 and TRBJ2-7, the complete variable domain is GAGVSQTPSNKVTEKGKYVELRCDPISGHTALYWYRQSLGQGPEFLIYFQGTGAADDSGLPNDRFFAVRPEGSVSTLKIQRTERGDSAVYLCASSPQAGVGGEQYFGPGTRLTVT.

The chain employs TRBV7-2 and TRBJ2-5; perhaps TRBD2 as D (6 bases). The CDR3 runs 15 residues. Germline V gives CDR1 SGHTA, CDR2 FQGNSA. The V end was cut by 5 bases, the J end by 1 base, with 14 bases between. CDR3 sequence (DNA): TGTGCCAGCAGCCTGGGGCAGGGAGGCCAAGAGACCCAGTACTTC. This encodes CASSLGQGGQETQYF.

The chain is built from TRBV5-6 and TRBJ2-2; possibly TRBD1 for D (5 bases). The CDR3 runs to 15 residues. Germline V gene sequence: CDR1 SGHDT, CDR2 YYEEEE. V lost 2 bases and J 2 bases, leaving 10 bases between the germline ends. The CDR3 coding sequence is TGTGCCAGCAGCTTTTACGACAGAAACACCGGGGAGCTGTTTTTT. Its protein product is CASSFYDRNTGELFF.

The gene calls are TRBV11-2 and TRBJ2-7, with 8 bases fitting TRBD1. J lost 6 bases, V lost 5 bases, and 9 bases had no gene match. This CDR3 is built from 14 residues. CDR1 SGHAT and CDR2 FQNNGV come from the germline V gene. The CDR3 nucleotides are TGTGCCAGCAGCAACCGCCGGACAGGGATCGAGCAGTACTTC. Protein sequence: CASSNRRTGIEQYF.

This chain joins TRBV7-9 and TRBJ2-3, with D perhaps matching TRBD1 (6 bases). The CDR3 sequence is 15 residues long. Between the trimmed V and J ends, which lost 4 bases and 5 bases, there was a span of 16 bases. Germline values: CDR1 SEHNR, CDR2 FQNEAQ (reference sequence). CDR3 amino acids: CASSYHRERRDTQYF. CDR3 sequence (DNA): TGTGCCAGCAGCTACCACAGGGAACGTAGAGATACGCAGTATTTT.

V gene TRBV6-5 combines with J gene TRBJ2-7; D perhaps matches TRBD1 (6 bases). The CDR3 runs to 15 residues. CDR1 and CDR2 (germline): MNHEY, SVGAGI. With 2 bases removed from V and 1 base from J, the gap between germline ends came to 12 bases. This chain's CDR3 is CASSYRITGSYEQYF. CDR3 nucleotide sequence: TGTGCCAGCAGTTACCGCATAACAGGGTCCTACGAGCAGTACTTC.

The J gene is TRBJ1-2, the V gene TRBV4-3; the match to TRBD1 covers 7 bases. The CDR3 sequence is 15 residues long. With 3 bases clipped from V and 2 bases from J, the junction kept 6 bases outside the gene matches. CDR1 is LGHNA and CDR2 is YSLEER in the germline V gene. The DNA for the CDR3 is TGCGCCAGCAGCCAGGGTGACAGGGAAAACTATGGCTACACCTTC. It specifies CASSQGDRENYGYTF.

J is TRBJ2-2 and V is TRBV18; D unclear. Germline-derived CDR1 and CDR2 are KGHSH and LQKENI. This CDR3 is built from 13 residues. V was shortened by 4 bases and J by 7 bases, with 10 bases between the two germline ends. This CDR3 is CASSLTGDGELFF. The CDR3 nucleotides read TGTGCCAGCTCACTAACTGGGGACGGGGAGCTGTTTTTT.

V gene TRBV5-1 combines with J gene TRBJ2-2; TRBD2 agrees at 14 bases. Germline V gives CDR1 SGHRS, CDR2 YFSETQ. Losses at the gene ends were 2 bases for V and 7 bases for J; bases not matched to a gene: 7. The CDR3 contains 17 residues. CDR3 bases: TGCGCCAGCAGCTTCGGACTAGCGGGAGGAATCGACGGGGAGCTGTTTTTT. Its translation: CASSFGLAGGIDGELFF.

The CDR3, as DNA: TGCGCCAGCAGCCGAATGGGACAGCAGAACACCGGGGAGCTGTTTTTT. Translation gives CASSRMGQQNTGELFF. V is TRBV5-1 and J is TRBJ2-2; TRBD1 agrees at 7 bases. This CDR3 comprises 16 residues. Germline V lookup: CDR1 SGHRS, CDR2 YFSETQ. The V gene end was trimmed by 4 bases and the J gene end by 1 base; junction bases not matched to a gene: 7.

The chain uses TRBV7-9 and TRBJ2-1; TRBD2 is a possible D gene (6 bases). The V gene's germline CDR1 is SEHNR and CDR2 FQNEAQ (reference sequence). V was clipped by 0 bases and J by 8 bases, with 14 bases between them. The CDR3 sequence is 15 residues long. CDR3 coding DNA: TGTGCCAGCAGCTTAGCGGACACGGGGGTCGATGAGCAGTTCTTC. Amino acid sequence: CASSLADTGVDEQFF.

CDR3 nucleotide sequence: TGCGCCAGCAGCCTGGGAGGGACTACTGAAGCTTTCTTT. This translates into CASSLGGTTEAFF. The chain carries TRBV5-1 and TRBJ1-1; TRBD1 is a possible D gene (5 bases). V lost 4 bases and J lost 5, with 12 bases in between. CDR1 is SGHRS, CDR2 YFSETQ, per germline. The CDR3 is 13 residues long.

V is TRBV5-4 and J is TRBJ2-7; 7 bases agree with TRBD1. Per germline, CDR1 SGHNT and CDR2 YYREEE (reference sequence). Germline trimming cut 3 bases from V and 4 bases from J; bases unmatched to any gene: 7. The CDR3 spans 14 residues. The DNA for the CDR3 is TGTGCCAGCAGCTACCGACGACAGGGTTACGAGCAGTACTTC. Protein product: CASSYRRQGYEQYF.

Remarks on this clone: This sample also contains other DNA sequences that code for the same CDR3. The V and J genes are TRBV5-1 and TRBJ1-2; TRBD1 is a possible D gene (5 bases). Germline V gives CDR1 SGHRS, CDR2 YFSETQ. There are 14 residues in the CDR3. The V end was cut by 0 bases, the J end by 6 bases, with 12 bases between. CDR3 in DNA: TGCGCCAGCAGCTTGGGGGGGGGTAATAATGGCTACACCTTC. Translating gives CASSLGGGNNGYTF.

This clone turned up a few times. This sequence joins TRBV19 and TRBJ1-2, with TRBD1 as a possible D gene (5 bases). The germline CDR1 and CDR2 sequences are LNHDA and SQIVND (reference sequence). This CDR3 contains 13 residues. Deletions cut 6 bases from V and 3 bases from J, with 11 bases between. The CDR3 spells CASRSQGDYGYTF. CDR3 sequence (DNA): TGTGCCAGTAGAAGTCAGGGAGACTATGGCTACACCTTC.

This CDR3 is CASSFRGYGYTF. CDR3 bases: TGTGCCAGCAGCTTTCGGGGGTATGGCTACACCTTC. V gene TRBV5-5 combines with J gene TRBJ1-2, with a possible D match to TRBD1 (5 bases). This CDR3 has 12 amino acids. Trimming removed 2 bases at V and 5 bases at J, with 7 bases between. Germline V gene data show CDR1 as SGHKS and CDR2 as YYEKEE (reference sequence).

J is TRBJ2-1 and V is TRBV6-5; D unresolved. Germline V gives CDR1 MNHEY, CDR2 SVGAGI. The CDR3 has 11 amino acids. V was cut by 8 bases and J by 10 bases, with 12 bases left in between. The DNA for the CDR3 is TGTGCCAGCCGTAGGGAATACGAGCAGTTCTTC. This gives the protein CASRREYEQFF.

The chain couples TRBV7-2 to TRBJ2-7; D is unclear. CDR1 SGHTA and CDR2 FQGNSA come from the germline V gene. V was shortened by 2 bases and J by 0 bases, with 8 bases between the two germline ends. The length of the CDR3 is 14 residues. Here the CDR3 reads CASSLSADSYEQYF. Written as DNA, the CDR3 is TGTGCCAGCAGCTTAAGTGCAGACTCCTACGAGCAGTACTTC.